This TCR beta chain emerged from a study of spatial heterogeneity in lung cancer. This CDR3 region has 14 residues. Germline V gene lookup returns CDR1 LGHNA and CDR2 YSLEER. V lost 4 bases, J lost 4 bases, and 13 bases lay in between. In the library, each TCR cDNA molecule bore its own unique molecular identifier. TCRdb re-called the 5' RACE reads with MiXCR, one entry per CDR3 protein. The table includes about 47,000 distinct CDR3 sequences, roughly 12% detected once. At least ten counts were recorded for this clonotype. Regarding time point: blood at routine non-recurrence follow-up after resection.

The genes are TRBV4-3 and TRBJ1-2; no definite D call. The starting material was PBMCs, obtained at follow-up. This clonotype was sampled from a male donor with early-stage non-small cell lung cancer. CDR3 DNA: TGCGCCAGCAGCCTAAGTAGGGTTAGCTATGGCTACACCTTC. Translation gives CASSLSRVSYGYTF.